The rows below give T cell receptor beta chains drawn from one sample of a study of shared clonotypes between healthy human individuals. The data were produced by immunoSEQ multiplex PCR, yet TCRdb's version contains in-frame clones alone and is incomplete. Of about 750,000 clones in the sample, about 91% were seen once. Sequencing was carried out using naive CD8+ T cells sorted from blood. These receptors originate from a man aged 25 to 40 in good health. Both conserved end residues are part of each CDR3. A D gene is named only where the DNA matches it firmly. The size field is filled for only some rows; it gives once, few, many or a size class.

j_gene,abundance,v_gene,d_gene,CDR3aa,CDR3nt
TRBJ2-1,NA,TRBV19,TRBD1,CASSIGRGTGLNEQFF,TGTGCCAGTAGTATAGGGAGGGGGACAGGGCTAAATGAGCAGTTCTTC
TRBJ2-5,NA,TRBV4-1,NA,CASSQGDLGGEETQYF,TGCGCCAGCAGCCAGGGGGATTTGGGCGGAGAAGAGACCCAGTACTTC
TRBJ2-7,NA,TRBV28,NA,CASSTRRQVIPYEQYF,TGTGCCAGCAGTACCCGTCGACAGGTGATACCCTACGAGCAGTACTTC
TRBJ2-1,NA,TRBV9,NA,CASSDPSGAGTSYNEQFF,TGTGCCAGCAGCGACCCTTCTGGGGCGGGGACTTCATACAATGAGCAGTTCTTC
TRBJ2-3,NA,TRBV7-2,NA,CASRGTRPDTQYF,TGTGCCAGCAGGGGTACCCGTCCAGATACGCAGTATTTT
TRBJ2-1,NA,TRBV9,TRBD2,CASSPRTSGYNEQFF,TGTGCCAGCAGCCCCCGGACTAGCGGGTACAATGAGCAGTTCTTC
TRBJ1-2,NA,TRBV29-1,TRBD1,CSVDRDSGYTF,TGCAGCGTAGACAGGGACTCTGGCTACACCTTC
TRBJ2-7,NA,TRBV2,NA,CASGNPEQYF,TGTGCCAGCGGAAATCCCGAGCAGTACTTC
TRBJ2-1,NA,TRBV5-1,TRBD2,CASHQTSGSHEQFF,TGCGCCAGTCATCAGACTAGCGGGAGTCATGAGCAGTTCTTC
TRBJ1-4,NA,TRBV7-9,TRBD1,CAGQATTNEKLFF,TGTGCCGGACAGGCGACAACTAATGAAAAACTGTTTTTT
TRBJ1-2,NA,TRBV7-9,NA,CASSHAGVAGRGDYGYTF,TGTGCCAGCAGCCATGCGGGCGTTGCAGGGAGGGGTGACTATGGCTACACCTTC
TRBJ2-7,once,TRBV30,TRBD2,CAWGGSREQYF,TGTGCCTGGGGCGGGAGTCGGGAGCAGTACTTC
TRBJ2-7,NA,TRBV7-7,NA,CASSPDSLEQYF,TGTGCCAGCAGCCCCGACAGCCTCGAGCAGTACTTC
TRBJ2-5,NA,TRBV2,TRBD1,CASRAPGTGWQETQYF,TGTGCCAGCAGAGCCCCCGGGACAGGGTGGCAAGAGACCCAGTACTTC
TRBJ1-1,NA,TRBV4-3,NA,CASSQDPGVNTEAFF,TGCGCCAGCAGCCAAGATCCGGGAGTGAACACTGAAGCTTTCTTT
TRBJ2-5,NA,TRBV7-9,TRBD2,CASSLVGLAGDETQYF,TGTGCCAGCAGCTTAGTAGGACTAGCGGGAGATGAGACCCAGTACTTC
TRBJ2-3,NA,TRBV5-1,TRBD2,CASSFLAGGPTDTQYF,TGCGCCAGCAGCTTTCTAGCGGGAGGACCCACAGATACGCAGTATTTT
TRBJ1-2,NA,TRBV27,TRBD1,CASSAGTGGAYGYTF,TGTGCCAGCAGTGCCGGGACAGGGGGCGCCTATGGCTACACCTTC
TRBJ1-1,few,TRBV28,NA,CASSLSEGTEAFF,TGTGCCAGCAGTTTATCTGAAGGCACTGAAGCTTTCTTT
TRBJ2-7,NA,TRBV2,NA,CASSGLIEQYF,TGTGCCAGCAGTGGACTAATCGAGCAGTACTTC
TRBJ2-1,NA,TRBV27,NA,CASSLRSSVYNEQFF,TGTGCCAGCAGTTTGCGGTCCTCAGTTTACAATGAGCAGTTCTTC
TRBJ2-1,NA,TRBV11-2,NA,CASRVRAEQFF,TGTGCCAGCAGGGTCCGGGCCGAGCAGTTCTTC
TRBJ1-1,NA,TRBV28,NA,CASSLPGTNTEAFF,TGTGCCAGCAGTTTACCAGGGACGAACACTGAAGCTTTCTTT
TRBJ2-7,NA,TRBV5-8,NA,CASSLSISYEQYF,TGTGCCAGCAGCTTGAGTATCTCCTACGAGCAGTACTTC
TRBJ2-7,once,TRBV15,NA,CATTPSGGNPYEQYF,TGTGCCACCACCCCGAGTGGGGGGAACCCCTACGAGCAGTACTTC
TRBJ2-2,many,TRBV27,NA,CASSEPSQMGTGELFF,TGTGCCAGCAGCGAACCATCTCAGATGGGCACCGGGGAGCTGTTTTTT
TRBJ1-1,NA,TRBV27,NA,CASSLGGELNTEAFF,TGTGCCAGCAGTTTGGGAGGAGAATTGAACACTGAAGCTTTCTTT
TRBJ1-2,NA,TRBV29-1,TRBD1,CSVEGVDRESYTF,TGCAGCGTTGAAGGGGTCGACAGGGAGAGCTACACCTTC
TRBJ2-7,NA,TRBV2,NA,CASGDYEQYF,TGTGCCAGCGGGGATTACGAGCAGTACTTC
TRBJ2-1,NA,TRBV4-1,NA,CASSQEGSGGEQFF,TGCGCCAGCAGCCAAGAAGGGTCTGGCGGTGAGCAGTTCTTC
TRBJ1-2,once,TRBV7-9,NA,CASSPPGVYGYTF,TGTGCCAGCAGCCCGCCGGGAGTTTATGGCTACACCTTC
TRBJ2-3,NA,TRBV6-6,NA,CASTRTQGASDTQYF,TGTGCCAGCACACGCACCCAAGGGGCGTCAGATACGCAGTATTTT
TRBJ2-2,NA,TRBV11-2,TRBD2,CASSPESSGLGGGELFF,TGTGCCAGCAGCCCAGAATCTAGCGGGCTGGGGGGCGGGGAGCTGTTTTTT
TRBJ2-3,NA,TRBV18,NA,CASSPWFRVETDTQYF,TGTGCCAGCTCACCGTGGTTCAGGGTGGAGACAGATACGCAGTATTTT
TRBJ2-1,once,TRBV27,TRBD2,CASSYQLSGSGQFF,TGTGCCAGCAGCTACCAACTTAGCGGGAGTGGGCAGTTCTTC
TRBJ2-3,NA,TRBV27,TRBD2,CASSPALAESTDTQYF,TGTGCCAGCAGTCCTGCGCTAGCGGAGAGCACAGATACGCAGTATTTT
TRBJ2-7,NA,TRBV6-5,TRBD2,CASSYLPRTRYEQYF,TGTGCCAGCAGTTACTTGCCGAGGACTAGGTACGAGCAGTACTTC
TRBJ1-4,NA,TRBV18,NA,CASSAKRGQGDEKLFF,TGTGCCAGCTCCGCTAAAAGGGGACAAGGTGATGAAAAACTGTTTTTT
TRBJ2-1,once,TRBV5-6,TRBD1,CASSHQGESEQFF,TGTGCCAGCAGTCACCAGGGGGAGTCTGAGCAGTTCTTC
TRBJ2-7,NA,TRBV7-8,TRBD1,CASSLVGQGTSEQYF,TGTGCCAGCAGCTTAGTTGGACAGGGAACCTCCGAGCAGTACTTC
TRBJ1-1,NA,TRBV12-5,TRBD1,CASGPDRFLNTEAFF,TGTGCTAGTGGTCCGGACAGGTTCCTGAACACTGAAGCTTTCTTT
TRBJ1-2,NA,TRBV28,NA,CASSLFLWQTNYGYTF,TGTGCCAGCAGTTTATTTCTATGGCAGACTAACTATGGCTACACCTTC
TRBJ1-5,NA,TRBV27,NA,CASSLAGMQPQHF,TGTGCCAGCAGTTTGGCAGGGATGCAGCCCCAGCATTTT
TRBJ2-7,NA,TRBV18,NA,CASSPNREMRHYEQYF,TGTGCCAGCTCACCAAACCGGGAGATGCGGCACTACGAGCAGTACTTC
TRBJ2-2,NA,TRBV2,TRBD2,CASSREGLAGSGELFF,TGTGCCAGCAGTCGAGAGGGACTAGCGGGATCCGGGGAGCTGTTTTTT
TRBJ2-7,NA,TRBV6-1,TRBD1,CASSAGTAITYEQYF,TGTGCCAGCAGTGCCGGGACAGCTATAACCTACGAGCAGTACTTC
TRBJ2-1,NA,TRBV7-9,NA,CASTISPTHNEQFF,TGTGCCAGCACCATCTCCCCCACACACAATGAGCAGTTCTTC
TRBJ2-7,NA,TRBV28,NA,CASSPPEGMNEQYF,TGTGCCAGCAGTCCACCAGAGGGCATGAACGAGCAGTACTTC